This is a list of T cell receptor beta chains from one sample in a study of blood T cells in healthy people across ages. From the 5' RACE reads, TCRdb called clonotypes with MiXCR, one entry per CDR3 protein. This sample has around 780,000 distinct CDR3 sequences, with around 24% found just once. This sample also appeared in a second study, on T cells of mothers and their children.

The sequenced sample consisted of blood. Receptor source: a boy aged 10-17 years in good health. Both conserved end residues are part of each CDR3. D genes are given only for firm matches. The size entry is marked missing in some rows and otherwise reads once, few, many or a size class.

clone_size: .; v_call: TRBV13; d_call: .; j_call: TRBJ1-2; cdr3_aa: CASSLHRDWYGYTF; cdr3_nt: TGTGCCAGCAGCCTGCACAGGGATTGGTATGGCTACACCTTC
clone_size: .; v_call: TRBV29-1; d_call: .; j_call: TRBJ2-5; cdr3_aa: CSVGPVQEIQYF; cdr3_nt: TGCAGCGTTGGCCCAGTACAAGAGATCCAGTACTTC
clone_size: few; v_call: TRBV20-1; d_call: TRBD1; j_call: TRBJ2-7; cdr3_aa: CSAKGGTGLYEQYF; cdr3_nt: TGCAGTGCCAAAGGAGGGACAGGGCTTTACGAGCAGTACTTC
clone_size: few; v_call: TRBV29-1; d_call: .; j_call: TRBJ2-7; cdr3_aa: CSVESPGGEQYF; cdr3_nt: TGCAGCGTTGAATCCCCGGGCGGCGAGCAGTACTTC
clone_size: .; v_call: TRBV28; d_call: TRBD1; j_call: TRBJ2-7; cdr3_aa: CASTPGQGIYEQYF; cdr3_nt: TGTGCCAGCACCCCGGGACAGGGAATCTACGAGCAGTACTTC
clone_size: .; v_call: TRBV3-1; d_call: .; j_call: TRBJ2-7; cdr3_aa: CASSQEWRISRYGQYF; cdr3_nt: TGTGCCAGCAGCCAAGAGTGGCGGATATCCCGATACGGGCAGTACTTC
clone_size: .; v_call: TRBV7-9; d_call: .; j_call: TRBJ1-2; cdr3_aa: CASSPKGANYGYTF; cdr3_nt: TGTGCCAGCAGCCCCAAGGGGGCTAACTATGGCTACACCTTC
clone_size: few; v_call: TRBV3-1; d_call: TRBD2; j_call: TRBJ2-1; cdr3_aa: CASSQRGDRDEQFF; cdr3_nt: TGTGCCAGCAGCCAGCGGGGGGACCGCGATGAGCAGTTCTTC
clone_size: .; v_call: TRBV6-6; d_call: TRBD1; j_call: TRBJ1-2; cdr3_aa: CASSPYTGASGYTF; cdr3_nt: TGTGCCAGCAGTCCCTATACAGGGGCGAGTGGCTACACCTTC
clone_size: few; v_call: TRBV7-3; d_call: .; j_call: TRBJ2-7; cdr3_aa: CANPRDEQYF; cdr3_nt: TGTGCCAACCCTCGCGACGAGCAGTACTTC
clone_size: .; v_call: TRBV5-1; d_call: .; j_call: TRBJ1-4; cdr3_aa: CASSSGTPGPEKLFF; cdr3_nt: TGCGCCAGCAGCAGCGGGACTCCGGGTCCCGAAAAACTGTTTTTT
clone_size: few; v_call: TRBV20-1; d_call: TRBD2; j_call: TRBJ2-7; cdr3_aa: CSARTSEAYEQYF; cdr3_nt: TGCAGTGCTAGGACTAGCGAGGCCTACGAGCAGTACTTC
clone_size: .; v_call: TRBV5-1; d_call: TRBD2; j_call: TRBJ2-6; cdr3_aa: CASSSHLRGASGANVLTF; cdr3_nt: TGCGCCAGCAGCTCACACCTGCGGGGGGCCTCTGGGGCCAACGTCCTGACTTTC
clone_size: few; v_call: TRBV5-5; d_call: .; j_call: TRBJ2-7; cdr3_aa: CASSSGTLHEQYF; cdr3_nt: TGTGCCAGCAGCTCCGGGACGCTCCACGAGCAGTACTTC
clone_size: .; v_call: TRBV7-9; d_call: TRBD1; j_call: TRBJ2-3; cdr3_aa: CASSLPTGGITDTQYF; cdr3_nt: TGTGCCAGCAGCTTACCGACAGGGGGGATCACAGATACGCAGTATTTT
clone_size: .; v_call: TRBV4-1; d_call: .; j_call: TRBJ2-1; cdr3_aa: CASSPTFTNEQFF; cdr3_nt: TGCGCCAGCAGCCCGACCTTCACCAATGAGCAGTTCTTC
clone_size: .; v_call: TRBV10-3; d_call: .; j_call: TRBJ2-5; cdr3_aa: CAIKARPEETQYF; cdr3_nt: TGTGCCATCAAGGCCAGGCCCGAAGAGACCCAGTACTTC
clone_size: few; v_call: TRBV12-3/TRBV12-4; d_call: TRBD2; j_call: TRBJ2-5; cdr3_aa: CASGNSGGQETQYF; cdr3_nt: TGTGCCAGCGGGAATAGCGGGGGTCAGGAGACCCAGTACTTC
clone_size: .; v_call: TRBV28; d_call: TRBD1; j_call: TRBJ2-3; cdr3_aa: CASSGTAALTDTQYF; cdr3_nt: TGTGCCAGCAGTGGGACAGCAGCTCTCACAGATACGCAGTATTTT
clone_size: .; v_call: TRBV28; d_call: .; j_call: TRBJ2-4; cdr3_aa: CASSWAGAKNIQYF; cdr3_nt: TGTGCCAGCAGTTGGGCGGGAGCCAAAAACATTCAGTACTTC
clone_size: .; v_call: TRBV11-2; d_call: .; j_call: TRBJ2-1; cdr3_aa: CASSLVRAVYNEQFF; cdr3_nt: TGTGCCAGCAGCTTAGTTCGGGCAGTTTACAATGAGCAGTTCTTC
clone_size: many; v_call: TRBV9; d_call: .; j_call: TRBJ2-5; cdr3_aa: CASSGGVQETQYF; cdr3_nt: TGTGCCAGCAGCGGGGGGGTCCAAGAGACCCAGTACTTC
clone_size: few; v_call: TRBV12-3/TRBV12-4; d_call: .; j_call: TRBJ2-1; cdr3_aa: CASSLWGETGRDEQFF; cdr3_nt: TGTGCCAGCAGTTTATGGGGGGAGACAGGGCGCGATGAGCAGTTCTTC
clone_size: few; v_call: TRBV3-1; d_call: TRBD1; j_call: TRBJ1-1; cdr3_aa: CASRQGVGTEAFF; cdr3_nt: TGTGCCAGCAGACAGGGGGTTGGCACTGAAGCTTTCTTT
clone_size: once; v_call: TRBV12-3/TRBV12-4; d_call: .; j_call: TRBJ1-1; cdr3_aa: CASSLGQLTDQEAFF; cdr3_nt: TGTGCCAGCAGTTTAGGGCAATTAACAGACCAGGAAGCTTTCTTT
clone_size: few; v_call: TRBV12-3/TRBV12-4; d_call: .; j_call: TRBJ1-2; cdr3_aa: CASPGAPNYGYTF; cdr3_nt: TGTGCCAGCCCAGGAGCCCCTAACTATGGCTACACCTTC
clone_size: few; v_call: TRBV27; d_call: .; j_call: TRBJ2-2; cdr3_aa: CASSPTARGGGELFF; cdr3_nt: TGTGCCAGCAGCCCTACGGCTAGGGGAGGCGGGGAGCTGTTTTTT
clone_size: .; v_call: TRBV30; d_call: .; j_call: TRBJ2-7; cdr3_aa: CAWSGGREQYF; cdr3_nt: TGTGCCTGGAGTGGGGGGCGCGAGCAGTACTTC
clone_size: .; v_call: TRBV18; d_call: .; j_call: TRBJ1-6; cdr3_aa: CASSPGTSNSPLHF; cdr3_nt: TGTGCCAGCTCACCCGGGACGTCTAATTCACCCCTCCACTTT
clone_size: .; v_call: TRBV14; d_call: .; j_call: TRBJ1-2; cdr3_aa: CASSPTGTNRPNYGYTF; cdr3_nt: TGTGCCAGCAGCCCCACGGGGACGAATAGACCTAACTATGGCTACACCTTC
clone_size: few; v_call: TRBV11-2; d_call: TRBD1; j_call: TRBJ2-2; cdr3_aa: CASSLGTGGPNTGELFF; cdr3_nt: TGTGCCAGCAGCTTAGGGACAGGGGGCCCGAACACCGGGGAGCTGTTTTTT
clone_size: .; v_call: TRBV12-5; d_call: .; j_call: TRBJ2-7; cdr3_aa: CASGLVHEQYF; cdr3_nt: TGTGCTAGTGGTTTGGTCCACGAGCAGTACTTC
clone_size: .; v_call: TRBV6-1; d_call: .; j_call: TRBJ2-7; cdr3_aa: CASSERPSITYEQYF; cdr3_nt: TGTGCCAGCAGTGAGCGGCCCAGTATAACCTACGAGCAGTACTTC
clone_size: once; v_call: TRBV20-1; d_call: .; j_call: TRBJ2-7; cdr3_aa: CSAPVPSGPERYF; cdr3_nt: TGCAGTGCTCCCGTTCCCTCCGGGCCCGAGCGGTACTTC
clone_size: .; v_call: TRBV7-2; d_call: TRBD2; j_call: TRBJ2-5; cdr3_aa: CASSRLGRGTQETQYF; cdr3_nt: TGTGCCAGCAGCCGCCTCGGGCGGGGGACTCAAGAGACCCAGTACTTC
clone_size: .; v_call: TRBV27; d_call: TRBD1; j_call: TRBJ2-1; cdr3_aa: CASSPSGTGSSLYRNEQFF; cdr3_nt: TGTGCCAGCAGTCCCTCGGGGACAGGGAGTTCTCTATATCGGAATGAGCAGTTCTTC
clone_size: few; v_call: TRBV12-3/TRBV12-4; d_call: TRBD1; j_call: TRBJ1-1; cdr3_aa: CASSSQQGANTEAFF; cdr3_nt: TGTGCCAGCAGTTCTCAACAGGGGGCGAACACTGAAGCTTTCTTT
clone_size: .; v_call: TRBV5-1; d_call: TRBD2; j_call: TRBJ2-3; cdr3_aa: CASSLLLAEDPDTQYF; cdr3_nt: TGCGCCAGCAGCCTCCTACTAGCGGAAGATCCAGATACGCAGTATTTT
clone_size: few; v_call: TRBV11-1; d_call: TRBD1; j_call: TRBJ1-4; cdr3_aa: CASSESIGQAYFATNEKLFF; cdr3_nt: TGTGCCAGCAGCGAATCCATCGGACAGGCCTACTTTGCAACTAATGAAAAACTGTTTTTT
clone_size: few; v_call: TRBV7-2; d_call: .; j_call: TRBJ2-7; cdr3_aa: CASSLALGSAYEQYF; cdr3_nt: TGTGCCAGCAGCTTAGCGCTAGGTTCTGCCTACGAGCAGTACTTC